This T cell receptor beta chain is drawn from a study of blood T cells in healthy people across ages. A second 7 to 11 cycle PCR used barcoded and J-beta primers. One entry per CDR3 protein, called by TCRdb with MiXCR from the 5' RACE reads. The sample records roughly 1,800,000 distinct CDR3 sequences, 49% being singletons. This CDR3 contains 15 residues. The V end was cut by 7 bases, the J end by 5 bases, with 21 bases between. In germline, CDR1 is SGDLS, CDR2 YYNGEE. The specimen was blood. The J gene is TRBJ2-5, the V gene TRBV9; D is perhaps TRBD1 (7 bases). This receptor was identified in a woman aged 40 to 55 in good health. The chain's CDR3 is CASGWSGGPLETQYF. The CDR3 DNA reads TGTGCCAGCGGCTGGTCAGGGGGGCCCTTGGAGACCCAGTACTTC.